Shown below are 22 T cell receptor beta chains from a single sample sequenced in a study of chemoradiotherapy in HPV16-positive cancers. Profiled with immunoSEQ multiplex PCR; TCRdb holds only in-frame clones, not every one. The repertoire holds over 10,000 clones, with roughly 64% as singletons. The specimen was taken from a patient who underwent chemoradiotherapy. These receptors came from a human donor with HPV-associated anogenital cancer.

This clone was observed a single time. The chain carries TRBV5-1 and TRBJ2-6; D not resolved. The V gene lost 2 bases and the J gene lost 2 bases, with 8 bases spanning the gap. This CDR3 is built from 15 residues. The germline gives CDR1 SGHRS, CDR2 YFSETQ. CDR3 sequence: CASSFGGAGANVLTF. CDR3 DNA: TGCGCCAGCAGCTTCGGCGGCGCTGGGGCCAACGTCCTGACTTTC. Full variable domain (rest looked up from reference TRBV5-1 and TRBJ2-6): KAGVTQTPRYLIKTRGQQVTLSCSPISGHRSVSWYQQTPGQGLQFLFEYFSETQRNKGNFPGRFSGRQFSNSRSEMNVSTLELGDSALYLCASSFGGAGANVLTFGAGSRLTVL.

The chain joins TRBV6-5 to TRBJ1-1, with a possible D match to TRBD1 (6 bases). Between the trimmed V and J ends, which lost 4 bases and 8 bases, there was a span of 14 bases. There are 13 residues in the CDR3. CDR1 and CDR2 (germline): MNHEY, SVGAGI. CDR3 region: CASSLMTGKEAFF. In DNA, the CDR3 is TGTGCCAGCAGTTTAATGACAGGCAAAGAAGCTTTCTTT.

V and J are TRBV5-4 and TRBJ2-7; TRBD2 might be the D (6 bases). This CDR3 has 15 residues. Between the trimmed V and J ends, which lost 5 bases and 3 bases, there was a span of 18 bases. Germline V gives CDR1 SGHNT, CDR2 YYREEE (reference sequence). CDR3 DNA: TGTGCCAGCAGAGATAGGACTACCCGCGACTACGAGCAGTACTTC. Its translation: CASRDRTTRDYEQYF.

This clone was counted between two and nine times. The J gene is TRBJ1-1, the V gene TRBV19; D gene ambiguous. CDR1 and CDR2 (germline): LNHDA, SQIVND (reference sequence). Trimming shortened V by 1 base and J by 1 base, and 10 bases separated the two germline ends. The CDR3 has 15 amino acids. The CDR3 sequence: CASSIGITANTEAFF. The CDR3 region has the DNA TGTGCCAGTAGTATAGGGATAACTGCGAACACTGAAGCTTTCTTT.

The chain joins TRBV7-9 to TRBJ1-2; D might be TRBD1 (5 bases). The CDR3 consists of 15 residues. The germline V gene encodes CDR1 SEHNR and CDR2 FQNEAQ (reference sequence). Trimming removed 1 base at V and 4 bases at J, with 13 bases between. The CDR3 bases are TGTGCCAGCAGCTTAGACCCGGGGCCCTCCTATGGCTACACCTTC. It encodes CASSLDPGPSYGYTF.

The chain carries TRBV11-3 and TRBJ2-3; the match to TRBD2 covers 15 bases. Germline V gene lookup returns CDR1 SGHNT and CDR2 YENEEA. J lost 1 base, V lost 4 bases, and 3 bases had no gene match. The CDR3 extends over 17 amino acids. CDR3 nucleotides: TGTGCCAGCAGCTCCCGGACTAGCGGGGGGGGCACAGATACGCAGTATTTT. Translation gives CASSSRTSGGGTDTQYF.

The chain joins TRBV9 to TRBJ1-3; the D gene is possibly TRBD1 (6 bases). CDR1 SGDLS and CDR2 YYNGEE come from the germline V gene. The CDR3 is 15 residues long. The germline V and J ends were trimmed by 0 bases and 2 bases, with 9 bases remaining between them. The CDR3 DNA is TGTGCCAGCAGCGTAGACTGGGGGCCTGGAAACACCATATATTTT. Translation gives CASSVDWGPGNTIYF.

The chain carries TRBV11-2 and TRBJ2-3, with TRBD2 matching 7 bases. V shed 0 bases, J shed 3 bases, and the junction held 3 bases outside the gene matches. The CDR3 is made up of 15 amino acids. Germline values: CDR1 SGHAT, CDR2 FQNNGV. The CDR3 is CASSLDRGETDTQYF. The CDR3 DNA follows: TGTGCCAGCAGCTTAGATCGGGGGGAAACAGATACGCAGTATTTT.

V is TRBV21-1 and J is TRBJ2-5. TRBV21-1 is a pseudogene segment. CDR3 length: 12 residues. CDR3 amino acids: CASSPMDGAQYF. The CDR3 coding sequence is TGTGCCAGCAGCCCGATGGATGGGGCCCAGTACTTC.

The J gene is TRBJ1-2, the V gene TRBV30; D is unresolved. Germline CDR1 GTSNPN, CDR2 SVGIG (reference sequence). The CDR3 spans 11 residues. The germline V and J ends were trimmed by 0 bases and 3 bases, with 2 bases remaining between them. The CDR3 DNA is TGTGCCTGGAGTGTTTACTATGGCTACACCTTC. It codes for CAWSVYYGYTF.

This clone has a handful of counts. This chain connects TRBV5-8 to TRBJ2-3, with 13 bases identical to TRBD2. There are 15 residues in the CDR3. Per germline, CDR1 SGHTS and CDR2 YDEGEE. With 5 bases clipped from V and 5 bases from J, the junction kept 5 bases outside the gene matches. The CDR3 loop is CASSYGLAGVDTQYF. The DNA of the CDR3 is TGTGCCAGCAGTTACGGACTAGCGGGGGTAGATACGCAGTATTTT.

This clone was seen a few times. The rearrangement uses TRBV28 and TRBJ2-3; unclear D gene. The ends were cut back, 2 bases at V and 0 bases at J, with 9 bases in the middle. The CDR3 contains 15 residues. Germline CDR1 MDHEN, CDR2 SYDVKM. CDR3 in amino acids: CASSLSDGSTDTQYF. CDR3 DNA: TGTGCCAGCAGTTTAAGTGACGGGAGCACAGATACGCAGTATTTT.

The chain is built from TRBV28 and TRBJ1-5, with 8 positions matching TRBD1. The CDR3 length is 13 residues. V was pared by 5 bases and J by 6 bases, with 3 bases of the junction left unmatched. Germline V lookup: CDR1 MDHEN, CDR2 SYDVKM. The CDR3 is CASSLQGGQPQHF. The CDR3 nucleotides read TGTGCCAGCAGTCTACAGGGGGGTCAGCCCCAGCATTTT.

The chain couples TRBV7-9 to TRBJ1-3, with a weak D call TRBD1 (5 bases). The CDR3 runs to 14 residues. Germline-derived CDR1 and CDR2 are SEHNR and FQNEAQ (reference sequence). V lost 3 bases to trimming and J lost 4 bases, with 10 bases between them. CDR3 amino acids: CASSFGGGGNTIYF. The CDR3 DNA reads TGTGCCAGCAGCTTCGGGGGAGGAGGAAACACCATATATTTT.

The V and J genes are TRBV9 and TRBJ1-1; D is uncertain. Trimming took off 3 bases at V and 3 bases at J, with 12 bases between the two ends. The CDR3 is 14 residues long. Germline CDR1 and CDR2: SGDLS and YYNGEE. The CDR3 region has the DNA TGTGCCAGCAGCGAAGTCCCCCGGGACACTGAAGCTTTCTTT. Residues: CASSEVPRDTEAFF.

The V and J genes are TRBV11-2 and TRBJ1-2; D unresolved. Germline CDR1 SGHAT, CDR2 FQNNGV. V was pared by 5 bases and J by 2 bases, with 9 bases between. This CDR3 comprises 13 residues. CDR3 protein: CASSLDRNYGYTF. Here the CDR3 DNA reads TGTGCCAGCAGCCTTGACCGAAACTATGGCTACACCTTC.

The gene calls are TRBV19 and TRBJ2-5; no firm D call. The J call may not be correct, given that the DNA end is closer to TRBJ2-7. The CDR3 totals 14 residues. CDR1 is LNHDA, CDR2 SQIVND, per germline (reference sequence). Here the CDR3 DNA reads TGTGCCAGTAAGGTGTCGAGCAGCTCCTACGAGCAGTACTTC. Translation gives CASKVSSSSYEQYF.

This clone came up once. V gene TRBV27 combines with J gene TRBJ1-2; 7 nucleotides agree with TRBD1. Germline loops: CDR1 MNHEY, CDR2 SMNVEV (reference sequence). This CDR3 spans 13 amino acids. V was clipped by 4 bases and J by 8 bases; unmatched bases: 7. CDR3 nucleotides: TGTGCCAGCAGTTCCCGCCGACAGGGCGGCTACACCTTC. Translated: CASSSRRQGGYTF.

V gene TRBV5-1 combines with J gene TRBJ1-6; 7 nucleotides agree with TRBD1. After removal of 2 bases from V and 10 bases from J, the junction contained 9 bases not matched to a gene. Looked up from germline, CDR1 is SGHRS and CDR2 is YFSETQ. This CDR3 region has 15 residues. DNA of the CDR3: TGCGCCAGCAGCTTCACGCAGGGGGTCGGGTCACCCCTCCACTTT. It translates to CASSFTQGVGSPLHF.

The CDR3 sequence: CASSATTGTDTQYF. The CDR3 nucleotides read TGTGCCAGCAGCGCCACGACAGGGACAGATACGCAGTATTTT. This chain uses TRBV9 with TRBJ2-3; 7 bases agree with TRBD1. The CDR3 spans 14 residues. Germline lookup yields CDR1 SGDLS and CDR2 YYNGEE. V gave up 3 bases and J gave up 3 bases; unmatched junction bases: 4.

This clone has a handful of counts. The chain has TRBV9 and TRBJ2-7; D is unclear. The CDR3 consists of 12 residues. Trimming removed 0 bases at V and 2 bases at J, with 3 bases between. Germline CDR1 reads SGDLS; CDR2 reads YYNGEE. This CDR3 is CASSVVTYEQYF. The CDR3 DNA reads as TGTGCCAGCAGCGTAGTCACCTACGAGCAGTACTTC.

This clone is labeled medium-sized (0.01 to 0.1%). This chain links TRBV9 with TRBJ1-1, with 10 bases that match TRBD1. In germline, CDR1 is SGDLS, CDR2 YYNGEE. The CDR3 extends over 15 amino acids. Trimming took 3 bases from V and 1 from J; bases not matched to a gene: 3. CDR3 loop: CASSEGTGANTEAFF. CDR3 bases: TGTGCCAGCAGCGAGGGGACAGGGGCGAACACTGAAGCTTTCTTT. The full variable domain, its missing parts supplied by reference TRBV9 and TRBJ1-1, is DSGVTQTPKHLITATGQRVTLRCSPRSGDLSVYWYQQSLDQGLQFLIQYYNGEERAKGNILERFSAQQFPDLHSELNLSSLELGDSALYFCASSEGTGANTEAFFGQGTRLTVV.